This is a list of T cell receptor beta chains from one sample in a study of cytomegalovirus exposure and HLA in healthy donors. Some clones are missing from TCRdb's copy, which holds only in-frame ones; the method was immunoSEQ multiplex PCR. The sample lists around 90,000 clones; around 85% were seen once. Material: PBMCs. All receptors derive from a middle-aged man in good health and CMV-seropositive. Both conserved end residues are part of each CDR3. Each record gives: CDR3 protein, CDR3 DNA, clone size, V gene, D gene, J gene. D genes are given only for firm matches. Clone size is given for some rows only: seen once, a few or many times, or a class if the clone is expanded.

CDR3 protein: CASPGEGPTDTQYF; CDR3 DNA: TGTGCCAGCCCAGGGGAGGGGCCCACAGATACGCAGTATTTT; clone size: -; V gene: TRBV7-2; D gene: -; J gene: TRBJ2-3
CDR3 protein: CASSSQGGVYGYTF; CDR3 DNA: TGTGCCAGCAGCTCACAGGGGGGAGTCTATGGCTACACCTTC; clone size: -; V gene: TRBV5-4; D gene: TRBD1; J gene: TRBJ1-2
CDR3 protein: CATSAPGLAGLMGNEQFF; CDR3 DNA: TGTGCCACCAGCGCTCCGGGACTAGCGGGCCTTATGGGGAATGAGCAGTTCTTC; clone size: -; V gene: TRBV15; D gene: TRBD2; J gene: TRBJ2-1
CDR3 protein: CASSWTLAGGSYEQYF; CDR3 DNA: TGCGCCAGCAGCTGGACCCTAGCGGGGGGCTCCTACGAGCAGTACTTC; clone size: -; V gene: TRBV5-1; D gene: TRBD2; J gene: TRBJ2-7
CDR3 protein: CASGQGAEAFF; CDR3 DNA: TGTGCCAGCGGGCAGGGGGCTGAAGCTTTCTTT; clone size: -; V gene: TRBV6-5; D gene: TRBD1; J gene: TRBJ1-1
CDR3 protein: CAITDRGDLHGDHEQYF; CDR3 DNA: TGTGCCATAACCGACCGGGGGGACCTCCATGGAGACCACGAGCAGTACTTC; clone size: -; V gene: TRBV7-6; D gene: TRBD2; J gene: TRBJ2-7
CDR3 protein: CASSTRDTVYGYTF; CDR3 DNA: TGTGCCAGTAGTACCCGGGACACCGTCTATGGCTACACCTTC; clone size: -; V gene: TRBV19; D gene: -; J gene: TRBJ1-2
CDR3 protein: CASSTRQGNYEQYF; CDR3 DNA: TGTGCCAGCAGCACACGACAGGGAAATTACGAGCAGTACTTC; clone size: -; V gene: TRBV5-4; D gene: TRBD1; J gene: TRBJ2-7
CDR3 protein: CASSLAPGQGFLYNEQFF; CDR3 DNA: TGTGCCAGCAGCTTAGCTCCGGGACAGGGCTTTCTCTACAATGAGCAGTTCTTC; clone size: -; V gene: TRBV7-6; D gene: TRBD1; J gene: TRBJ2-1
CDR3 protein: CASLPGRGNTEAFF; CDR3 DNA: TGTGCCAGCCTCCCCGGAAGAGGGAACACTGAAGCTTTCTTT; clone size: -; V gene: TRBV6-1; D gene: -; J gene: TRBJ1-1
CDR3 protein: CASSDGGKSSTDTQYF; CDR3 DNA: TGTGCCAGCAGTGATGGCGGAAAATCTAGCACAGATACGCAGTATTTT; clone size: -; V gene: TRBV2; D gene: -; J gene: TRBJ2-3
CDR3 protein: CASTGAGLNTQYF; CDR3 DNA: TGTGCCTCGACTGGGGCAGGGCTTAATACGCAGTATTTT; clone size: -; V gene: TRBV6-1; D gene: -; J gene: TRBJ2-3
CDR3 protein: CASSSGQGFYEQYF; CDR3 DNA: TGTGCCAGCAGCTCAGGACAGGGTTTTTACGAGCAGTACTTC; clone size: -; V gene: TRBV7-9; D gene: TRBD1; J gene: TRBJ2-7
CDR3 protein: CASSIRASGVSDTQYF; CDR3 DNA: TGTGCCAGTAGTATTAGGGCTAGCGGGGTTTCCGATACGCAGTATTTT; clone size: -; V gene: TRBV19; D gene: TRBD2; J gene: TRBJ2-3
CDR3 protein: CASSSPGRSGANVLTF; CDR3 DNA: TGTGCCAGCAGTTCCCCAGGGAGGTCTGGGGCCAACGTCCTGACTTTC; clone size: -; V gene: TRBV28; D gene: -; J gene: TRBJ2-6
CDR3 protein: CSVEAGWTGYNEQFF; CDR3 DNA: TGCAGCGTTGAAGCGGGGTGGACAGGGTACAATGAGCAGTTCTTC; clone size: -; V gene: TRBV29-1; D gene: TRBD1; J gene: TRBJ2-1
CDR3 protein: CASSQESATNEKLFF; CDR3 DNA: TGCGCCAGCAGCCAAGAGTCGGCAACTAATGAAAAACTGTTTTTT; clone size: -; V gene: TRBV4-1; D gene: -; J gene: TRBJ1-4
CDR3 protein: CASSLSTETYGYTF; CDR3 DNA: TGCGCCAGCAGCTTGTCCACAGAGACCTATGGCTACACCTTC; clone size: -; V gene: TRBV5-1; D gene: -; J gene: TRBJ1-2
CDR3 protein: CASSQGSGEEEKLFF; CDR3 DNA: TGTGCCAGCAGCCAAGGGTCGGGGGAGGAGGAAAAACTGTTTTTT; clone size: -; V gene: TRBV4-2; D gene: -; J gene: TRBJ1-4
CDR3 protein: CASSVGDSADTQYF; CDR3 DNA: TGTGCCAGCAGCGTAGGCGACTCTGCAGATACGCAGTATTTT; clone size: -; V gene: TRBV9; D gene: -; J gene: TRBJ2-3
CDR3 protein: CASRWTEGNTIYF; CDR3 DNA: TGTGCCAGCAGGTGGACAGAAGGAAACACCATATATTTT; clone size: -; V gene: TRBV4-2; D gene: -; J gene: TRBJ1-3
CDR3 protein: CASSVTSGESYEQYF; CDR3 DNA: TGCGCCAGCAGCGTAACTAGCGGGGAATCCTACGAGCAGTACTTC; clone size: -; V gene: TRBV5-1; D gene: TRBD2; J gene: TRBJ2-7
CDR3 protein: CASRTGGIDTQYF; CDR3 DNA: TGTGCCAGCAGGACAGGGGGGATAGATACGCAGTATTTT; clone size: -; V gene: TRBV28; D gene: TRBD1; J gene: TRBJ2-3
CDR3 protein: CASSLLAGASIYEQYF; CDR3 DNA: TGTGCCAGCAGCTTACTAGCGGGGGCCTCGATCTACGAGCAGTACTTC; clone size: -; V gene: TRBV7-3; D gene: TRBD2; J gene: TRBJ2-7
CDR3 protein: CASSGSGIYEQYF; CDR3 DNA: TGTGCCAGCAGCGGAAGCGGGATCTACGAGCAGTACTTC; clone size: -; V gene: TRBV13; D gene: TRBD2; J gene: TRBJ2-7
CDR3 protein: CASSSGGESTEAFF; CDR3 DNA: TGTGCCAGCAGCTCAGGGGGTGAGTCCACTGAAGCTTTCTTT; clone size: -; V gene: TRBV11-3; D gene: TRBD1; J gene: TRBJ1-1
CDR3 protein: CASSVLGYNEQFF; CDR3 DNA: TGTGCCAGCAGTGTTCTAGGTTACAATGAGCAGTTCTTC; clone size: once; V gene: TRBV2; D gene: -; J gene: TRBJ2-1
CDR3 protein: CASNRDYYEQYF; CDR3 DNA: TGTGCCAGCAACCGGGACTACTACGAGCAGTACTTC; clone size: -; V gene: TRBV2; D gene: TRBD2; J gene: TRBJ2-7
CDR3 protein: CASSIYGLAGKETQYF; CDR3 DNA: TGTGCCAGTAGTATTTATGGGCTAGCGGGTAAAGAGACCCAGTACTTC; clone size: once; V gene: TRBV19; D gene: TRBD2; J gene: TRBJ2-5
CDR3 protein: CASSERTAISSNEKLFF; CDR3 DNA: TGTGCCAGCAGTGAAAGGACAGCCATCAGTTCGAATGAAAAACTGTTTTTT; clone size: -; V gene: TRBV2; D gene: -; J gene: TRBJ1-4
CDR3 protein: CASSYSIAGGEKLFF; CDR3 DNA: TGTGCCAGCAGTTACTCGATTGCAGGGGGTGAAAAACTGTTTTTT; clone size: -; V gene: TRBV6-5; D gene: TRBD1; J gene: TRBJ1-4
CDR3 protein: CASSEVGAYGYTF; CDR3 DNA: TGTGCCAGCAGTGAAGTGGGGGCCTATGGCTACACCTTC; clone size: -; V gene: TRBV2; D gene: -; J gene: TRBJ1-2
CDR3 protein: CAWSVATSGPYNEQFF; CDR3 DNA: TGTGCCTGGAGTGTTGCCACTAGCGGACCATACAATGAGCAGTTCTTC; clone size: -; V gene: TRBV30; D gene: TRBD2; J gene: TRBJ2-1
CDR3 protein: CASSPLPGTQYF; CDR3 DNA: TGTGCCAGCAGTCCCCTACCCGGGACCCAGTACTTC; clone size: -; V gene: TRBV10-3; D gene: -; J gene: TRBJ2-5
CDR3 protein: CASSLSGGGPGELFF; CDR3 DNA: TGTGCCAGCAGTTTATCTGGGGGGGGGCCCGGGGAGCTGTTTTTT; clone size: -; V gene: TRBV27; D gene: -; J gene: TRBJ2-2
CDR3 protein: CASSIDRTASGETQYF; CDR3 DNA: TGTGCCAGTAGTATAGATCGGACAGCCAGTGGGGAGACCCAGTACTTC; clone size: -; V gene: TRBV19; D gene: -; J gene: TRBJ2-5
CDR3 protein: CASSHAGTSGTLDHNEQFF; CDR3 DNA: TGCGCCAGCAGCCACGCCGGGACTAGCGGGACTCTGGATCACAATGAGCAGTTCTTC; clone size: -; V gene: TRBV4-1; D gene: TRBD2; J gene: TRBJ2-1